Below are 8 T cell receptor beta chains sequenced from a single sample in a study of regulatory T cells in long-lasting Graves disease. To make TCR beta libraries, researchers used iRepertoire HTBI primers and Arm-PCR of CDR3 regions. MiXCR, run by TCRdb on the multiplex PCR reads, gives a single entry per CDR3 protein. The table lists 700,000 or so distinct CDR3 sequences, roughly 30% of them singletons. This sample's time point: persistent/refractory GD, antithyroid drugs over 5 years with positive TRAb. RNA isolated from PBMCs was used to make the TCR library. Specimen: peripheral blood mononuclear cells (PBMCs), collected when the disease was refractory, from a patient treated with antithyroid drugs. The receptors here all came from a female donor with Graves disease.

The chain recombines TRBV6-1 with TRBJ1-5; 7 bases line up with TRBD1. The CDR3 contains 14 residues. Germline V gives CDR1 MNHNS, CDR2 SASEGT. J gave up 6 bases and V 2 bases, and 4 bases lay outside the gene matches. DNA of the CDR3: TGTGCCAGCAGTGAAACAGGGGTAGGTCAGCCCCAGCATTTT. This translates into CASSETGVGQPQHF.

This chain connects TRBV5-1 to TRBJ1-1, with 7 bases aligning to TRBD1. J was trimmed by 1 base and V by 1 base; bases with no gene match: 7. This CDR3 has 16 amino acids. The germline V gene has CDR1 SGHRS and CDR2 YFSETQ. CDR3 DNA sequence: TGCGCCAGCAGCTTGCCCCGACAGGGTGGGAACACTGAAGCTTTCTTT. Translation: CASSLPRQGGNTEAFF.

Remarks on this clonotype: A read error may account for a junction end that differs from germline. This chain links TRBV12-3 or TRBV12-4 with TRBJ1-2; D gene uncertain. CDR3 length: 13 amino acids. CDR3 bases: TGTGCCAGCAGCAGAGGAGGAGCCTATGGCTACGCCTTC. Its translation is CASSRGGAYGYAF.

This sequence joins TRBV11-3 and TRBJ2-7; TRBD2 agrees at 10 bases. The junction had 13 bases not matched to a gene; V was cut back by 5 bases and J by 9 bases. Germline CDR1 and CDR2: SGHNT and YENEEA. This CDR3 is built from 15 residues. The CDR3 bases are TGTGCCAGCAGCAAAACGGGCCTAGCGGGAGAAGGGCAGTACTTC. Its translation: CASSKTGLAGEGQYF.

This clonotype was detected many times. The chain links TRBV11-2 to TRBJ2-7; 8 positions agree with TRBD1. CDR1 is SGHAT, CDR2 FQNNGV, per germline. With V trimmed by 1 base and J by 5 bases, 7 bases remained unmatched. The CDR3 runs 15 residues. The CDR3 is CASSLGLAGGNEQYF. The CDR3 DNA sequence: TGTGCCAGCAGCTTAGGTCTGGCAGGGGGCAACGAGCAGTACTTC.

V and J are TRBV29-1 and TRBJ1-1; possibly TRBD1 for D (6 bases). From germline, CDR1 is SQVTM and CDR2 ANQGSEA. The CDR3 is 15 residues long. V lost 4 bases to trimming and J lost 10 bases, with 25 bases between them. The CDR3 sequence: CSVGGTQWRPNGAFF. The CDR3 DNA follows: TGCAGCGTTGGGGGGACACAGTGGCGACCGAACGGAGCTTTCTTT.

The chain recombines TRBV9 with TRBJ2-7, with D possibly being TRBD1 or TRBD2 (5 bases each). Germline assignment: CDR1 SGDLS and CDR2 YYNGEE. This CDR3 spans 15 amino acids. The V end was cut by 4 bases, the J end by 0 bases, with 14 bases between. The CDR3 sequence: CASSILPGSSYEQYF. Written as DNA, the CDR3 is TGTGCCAGCAGCATTCTTCCAGGGAGCTCCTACGAGCAGTACTTC.

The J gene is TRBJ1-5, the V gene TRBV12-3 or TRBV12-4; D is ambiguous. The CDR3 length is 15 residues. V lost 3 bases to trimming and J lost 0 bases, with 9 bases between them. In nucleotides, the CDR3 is TGTGCCAGCAGTTTTCTCCGGGGTAGCAATCAGCCCCAGCATTTT. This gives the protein CASSFLRGSNQPQHF.